The 14 T cell receptor beta chains in this list originate from one sample, sequenced in a study of CD8+ T cells in alopecia areata. Isolated RNA was reverse transcribed into cDNA used as the sequencing template. Sequencing was performed with immunoSEQ multiplex PCR; in TCRdb, only in-frame clones are kept and a portion is missing. Of 200,000 to 250,000 clones listed, about three fifths are singletons. The treatment: oral pan-JAK inhibitor, 5-10 mg twice daily. The source was CD4+ T cells sorted from blood, collected at week 4, from a patient treated with tofacitinib. These receptors were taken from a human donor with alopecia areata.

The V gene is TRBV5-4, the J gene TRBJ1-2; tentative D call: TRBD1 (5 bases). CDR1 SGHNT and CDR2 YYREEE come from the germline V gene (reference sequence). The CDR3 runs 14 residues. Trimming removed 3 bases from V and 5 bases from J, with 14 bases in between. CDR3 sequence: CASSSAGRAYGYTF. Here the CDR3 DNA reads TGTGCCAGCAGCTCGGCGGGCAGGGCTTATGGCTACACCTTC.

This chain uses TRBV7-2 with TRBJ2-6; no definite D call. Germline V gene sequence: CDR1 SGHTA, CDR2 FQGNSA. Trimming took 0 bases from V and 4 from J, leaving 10 bases between them. The CDR3 is made up of 16 amino acids. The CDR3 region has the DNA TGTGCCAGCAGCTTAGCAGGTCGGGCCGGGGCCAACGTCCTGACTTTC. Residues: CASSLAGRAGANVLTF.

This chain joins TRBV10-3 and TRBJ2-5, with 8 bases fitting TRBD1. The CDR3 consists of 13 residues. Trimming at V came to 7 bases and at J to 2 bases, leaving 3 bases not matched to a gene. CDR1 is ENHRY and CDR2 is SYGVKD in the germline V gene. This chain's CDR3 is CAIMGTGQETQYF. The CDR3 DNA reads as TGTGCCATCATGGGGACAGGACAAGAGACCCAGTACTTC.

The chain uses TRBV4-3 and TRBJ1-2; D perhaps matches TRBD1 (5 bases). CDR3 length equals 14 residues. The germline V and J ends were trimmed by 0 bases and 8 bases, with 13 bases remaining between them. Germline CDR1 reads LGHNA; CDR2 reads YSLEER. The DNA of the CDR3 is TGCGCCAGCAGCCAAGATGCGGGGACGAAAGGCTACACCTTC. It yields the protein CASSQDAGTKGYTF.

The chain joins TRBV7-2 to TRBJ2-3; D is perhaps TRBD1 or TRBD2 (5 bases each). V gave up 5 bases and J gave up 6 bases, with 15 bases separating them. CDR1 is SGHTA and CDR2 is FQGNSA in the germline V gene. The CDR3 contains 14 residues. For the CDR3, the DNA is TGTGCCAGCAGCCCGGGGCTAGTGGTCGATACGCAGTATTTT. Its protein is CASSPGLVVDTQYF.

The V gene is TRBV18, the J gene TRBJ2-7; 8 bases line up with TRBD1. V was clipped by 8 bases and J by 6 bases; unmatched bases: 12. Germline CDR1 reads KGHSH; CDR2 reads LQKENI. The CDR3 runs 14 residues. The CDR3 sequence: CASTMDRASSEQYF. For the CDR3, the DNA is TGTGCCAGCACCATGGACAGGGCGTCATCCGAGCAGTACTTC.

This clone was observed a few times. V is TRBV5-5 and J is TRBJ2-6; perhaps TRBD1 as D (5 bases). This CDR3 region has 16 residues. The germline CDR1 and CDR2 sequences are SGHKS and YYEKEE (reference sequence). Trimming left V 2 bases short and J 2 bases short, with 11 bases between. This chain's CDR3 is CASSFRTPTGANVLTF. For the CDR3, the DNA is TGTGCCAGCAGCTTTAGGACACCTACTGGGGCCAACGTCCTGACTTTC.

The gene calls are TRBV7-9 and TRBJ1-1; 7 nucleotides agree with TRBD1. Looked up from germline, CDR1 is SEHNR and CDR2 is FQNEAQ (reference sequence). The junction had 7 bases not matched to a gene; V was cut back by 1 base and J by 11 bases. The CDR3 is 13 amino acids. CDR3 loop: CASSLGQGGEAFF. The CDR3 coding sequence is TGTGCCAGCAGCTTAGGACAGGGAGGTGAGGCTTTCTTT.

This clone was recorded a few times. The chain carries TRBV29-1 and TRBJ1-1, with a tentative D call TRBD1 (5 bases). The CDR3 consists of 12 residues. Germline V lookup: CDR1 SQVTM, CDR2 ANQGSEA. Trimming stripped 3 bases from V and 8 bases from J, with 13 bases between. The DNA of the CDR3 is TGCAGCGTTGACCCAGGGAGAAGGGAAGCTTTCTTT. It yields the protein CSVDPGRREAFF.

The V gene is TRBV30, the J gene TRBJ1-1; D is possibly TRBD1 (5 bases). CDR3 length: 13 amino acids. In germline, CDR1 is GTSNPN, CDR2 SVGIG (reference sequence). Trimming stripped 0 bases from V and 1 base from J, with 6 bases between. The CDR3 region has the DNA TGTGCCTGGAGTGTACAGGAGAACACTGAAGCTTTCTTT. It codes for CAWSVQENTEAFF.

The rearrangement links TRBV7-3 to TRBJ2-5; no clear D gene. Germline values: CDR1 SGHTA, CDR2 FQGTGA. This CDR3 region has 15 residues. The V end lost 5 bases, the J end lost 5 bases, and 18 bases lay between the germline ends. CDR3 in DNA: TGTGCCAGCAGCCTTTCGTCACGAAGCTGGGAGACCCAGTACTTC. Residues: CASSLSSRSWETQYF.

This clone was seen more than once but under ten times. The chain has TRBV4-3 and TRBJ2-5; D remains unclear. CDR3 size: 13 residues. V was clipped by 3 bases and J by 2 bases, with 7 bases between them. Germline V gene lookup returns CDR1 LGHNA and CDR2 YSLEER. This chain's CDR3 is CASSQNSQETQYF. CDR3 bases: TGCGCCAGCAGCCAGAACAGTCAAGAGACCCAGTACTTC.

V usage is TRBV9 and J usage is TRBJ2-5, with TRBD2 matching over 9 bases. Germline loops: CDR1 SGDLS, CDR2 YYNGEE. There are 16 residues in the CDR3. Trimming cost V 3 bases and J 1 base; bases outside gene matches: 7. This CDR3 is CASSALQTSGQETQYF. As DNA, the CDR3 is TGTGCCAGCAGCGCCTTACAGACTAGCGGCCAAGAGACCCAGTACTTC. The entire variable domain, with the rest obtained from reference TRBV9 and TRBJ2-5, is as follows: DSGVTQTPKHLITATGQRVTLRCSPRSGDLSVYWYQQSLDQGLQFLIQYYNGEERAKGNILERFSAQQFPDLHSELNLSSLELGDSALYFCASSALQTSGQETQYFGPGTRLLVL.

V and J are TRBV27 and TRBJ2-5; 11 nucleotides match TRBD2. Germline-derived CDR1 and CDR2 are MNHEY and SMNVEV (reference sequence). V was pared by 1 base and J by 0 bases, with 13 bases of the junction left unmatched. The CDR3 has 20 amino acids. Written as DNA, the CDR3 is TGTGCCAGCAGTTTATTACCGCCGCGTTCTAGCGGGGGGAACCAAGAGACCCAGTACTTC. Its translation is CASSLLPPRSSGGNQETQYF.